Listed here is a single T cell receptor (beta chain). The data derive from a study of blood T cell repertoires in COVID-19. On the study more broadly: The origin of the acute and convalescent COVID-19 samples was the United States, Italy and Spain. Sample material is recorded as cDNA or gDNA derived from T cells, B-cell-depleted T cells, or PBMCs.

Germline CDR1 and CDR2: SGHTS and YDEGEE. The CDR3 extends over 13 amino acids. V lost 4 bases, J lost 9 bases, and 14 bases lay in between. The authors' processing: Cell counts per sample came from amplifying reference gene primers. This table comes from immunoSEQ multiplex PCR, and its TCRdb copy is limited to in-frame clones, with some not included. The V and J calls and the clone size are those of that table, but D and trimming were determined from the DNA. Among about 81,000 clones, 84% were seen once, and the ten largest hold around 13%. The material sequenced was peripheral blood. The clonotype was recovered from a human donor in a cohort sampled during active COVID-19. The rearrangement uses TRBV5-8 and TRBJ1-5, with D possibly TRBD1 on 5 matching bases. The CDR3 loop is CASSNQGIRPQHF. In DNA, the CDR3 is TGTGCCAGCAGCAACCAGGGAATACGGCCCCAGCATTTT. The full variable domain, rest sourced from reference TRBV5-8 and TRBJ1-5, is EAGVTQSPTHLIKTRGQQATLRCSPISGHTSVYWYQQALGLGLQFLLWYDEGEERNRGNFPPRFSGRQFPNYSSELNVNALELEDSALYLCASSNQGIRPQHFGDGTRLSIL.